A single sample gave rise to the 19 T cell receptor beta chains below, sequenced in a study of cytomegalovirus exposure and HLA in healthy donors (dated by TCRdb to the late 2010s). Library preparation employed the immunoSEQ multiplex PCR assay. The multiplex PCR relied on a mix of 60 forward primers for TCR Vbeta segments and 13 reverse primers for TCR Jbeta segments. TCRdb took over this immuneACCESS table, retaining in-frame rearrangements with V and J assigned. Such tables are incomplete; in checked studies, under half of the missing clones stem from an unresolved V gene, and the remainder is unexplained. This sample holds 100,000 to 150,000 clones; about 11% were observed only once. The ten largest clones represent about 4.6% of the sample. The source material was PBMCs. Every receptor here comes from a woman aged 18-30 years in good health and CMV-seropositive.

This clone was counted a few times. The rearrangement uses TRBV6-5 and TRBJ1-2; 7 positions agree with TRBD1. After removal of 5 bases from V and 5 bases from J, the junction contained 11 bases not matched to a gene. Looked up from germline, CDR1 is MNHEY and CDR2 is SVGAGI. This CDR3 contains 15 residues. The CDR3 DNA sequence: TGTGCCAGCAGTCCCTTTACCGCAGGGGGGTATGGCTACACCTTC. The encoded protein is CASSPFTAGGYGYTF.

This clone came up a few times. The chain couples TRBV28 to TRBJ1-3; TRBD1 matches at 7 bases. The germline gives CDR1 MDHEN, CDR2 SYDVKM. This CDR3 has 13 amino acids. With 3 bases clipped from V and 9 bases from J, the junction kept 5 bases outside the gene matches. As DNA, the CDR3 is TGTGCCAGCAGTTTGGATCAGGGGGTCACCATATATTTT. Its protein is CASSLDQGVTIYF. The entire variable domain, with the rest obtained from reference TRBV28 and TRBJ1-3, is as follows: DVKVTQSSRYLVKRTGEKVFLECVQDMDHENMFWYRQDPGLGLRLIYFSYDVKMKEKGDIPEGYSVSREKKERFSLILESASTNQTSMYLCASSLDQGVTIYFGEGSWLTVV.

The chain recombines TRBV14 with TRBJ1-1; tentatively, D is TRBD1 (6 bases). Deletions cut 4 bases from V and 2 bases from J, with 8 bases between. Per the germline V gene, CDR1 is SGHDN and CDR2 is FVKESK. There are 13 residues in the CDR3. The CDR3 region is CASSRTANTEAFF. The CDR3 region has the DNA TGTGCCAGCAGCCGGACAGCTAACACTGAAGCTTTCTTT.

The chain links TRBV2 to TRBJ2-1, with TRBD2 matching 7 bases. The CDR3 has 15 residues. Germline loops: CDR1 SNHLY, CDR2 FYNNEI. Germline trimming cut 3 bases from V and 3 bases from J; bases unmatched to any gene: 5. The CDR3 reads CASSELASGYNEQFF. The CDR3 DNA sequence: TGTGCCAGCAGTGAGTTGGCTAGCGGCTACAATGAGCAGTTCTTC. Full variable domain (outside the CDR3, taken from reference TRBV2 and TRBJ2-1): EPEVTQTPSHQVTQMGQEVILRCVPISNHLYFYWYRQILGQKVEFLVSFYNNEISEKSEIFDDQFSVERPDGSNFTLKIRSTKLEDSAMYFCASSELASGYNEQFFGPGTRLTVL.

V gene TRBV7-8 combines with J gene TRBJ2-7; unclear D gene. V was clipped by 8 bases and J by 0 bases, with 14 bases between them. Germline CDR1 and CDR2: SGHVS and FQNEAQ. CDR3 length: 14 residues. The CDR3 region has the DNA TGTGCCAGCGCATCCCGGCAGGCCTCCTACGAGCAGTACTTC. This encodes CASASRQASYEQYF. The variable domain in full, with the rest retrieved from reference TRBV7-8 and TRBJ2-7, is GAGVSQSPRYKVAKRGQDVALRCDPISGHVSLFWYQQALGQGPEFLTYFQNEAQLDKSGLPSDRFFAERPEGSVSTLKIQRTQQEDSAVYLCASASRQASYEQYFGPGTRLTVT.

In this sample, this clone turned up a few times. The V and J genes are TRBV5-4 and TRBJ2-7; D is unclear. The V gene lost 3 bases and the J gene lost 7 bases, with 14 bases spanning the gap. Germline V gives CDR1 SGHNT, CDR2 YYREEE (reference sequence). The CDR3 runs 13 residues. Here the CDR3 reads CASSSVPAVEQYF. In DNA, the CDR3 is TGTGCCAGCAGCTCGGTCCCGGCGGTAGAGCAGTACTTC.

This clone was found a few times. The final CDR3 position lacks the conserved phenylalanine or tryptophan, pointing to a likely read error. CDR3 nucleotides: TGTGCCAGCAGTCCCACCGGAACAAGGACTGAAGCTTTCGTT. Its translation is CASSPTGTRTEAFV. V gene TRBV28 combines with J gene TRBJ1-1; D uncertain. Germline CDR1 reads MDHEN; CDR2 reads SYDVKM. The ends were cut back, 5 bases at V and 5 bases at J, with 15 bases in the middle. The CDR3 is made up of 14 amino acids.

This clone was counted only a few times. The chain joins TRBV29-1 to TRBJ2-7; 9 positions agree with TRBD1. V dropped 7 bases and J dropped 5; count of bases not matched to a gene: 9. Germline V gene sequence: CDR1 SQVTM, CDR2 ANQGSEA. The CDR3 runs to 13 residues. The CDR3: CSAGGNRGHEQYF. For the CDR3, the DNA is TGCAGCGCCGGAGGAAACAGGGGGCACGAGCAGTACTTC.

This rearrangement joins TRBV6-5 to TRBJ2-5; the D gene could be TRBD1 or TRBD2 (5 bases each). The DNA end is a closer match to TRBJ2-7, so the J assignment may be wrong. The CDR3 extends over 14 amino acids. The germline gives CDR1 MNHEY, CDR2 SVGAGI. The CDR3 here is CASSRSGGSYEQYF. The CDR3 nucleotides are TGTGCCAGCAGCCGCAGTGGGGGCTCCTACGAGCAGTACTTC.

The chain couples TRBV18 to TRBJ2-3, with D possibly being TRBD1 (6 bases). This CDR3 spans 16 amino acids. Germline V gives CDR1 KGHSH, CDR2 LQKENI. V was trimmed by 2 bases and J by 2 bases, leaving 14 bases between them. The CDR3 here is CASSPVAGENTDTQYF. CDR3 nucleotide sequence: TGTGCCAGCTCACCAGTGGCAGGGGAAAACACAGATACGCAGTATTTT.

This clone was seen a handful of times. The gene calls are TRBV6-1 and TRBJ2-5, with 8 bases identical to TRBD1. Trimming cost V 1 base and J 5 bases; bases outside gene matches: 9. CDR3 length equals 16 residues. CDR1 is MNHNS, CDR2 SASEGT, per germline. The CDR3: CASSEVGVRGRETQYF. The CDR3 DNA reads as TGTGCCAGCAGTGAAGTGGGAGTCAGGGGGCGGGAGACCCAGTACTTC.

The chain combines TRBV9 with TRBJ1-4; a possible D gene is TRBD1 (6 bases). Germline values: CDR1 SGDLS, CDR2 YYNGEE. The CDR3 is 14 residues long. V gave up 3 bases and J gave up 8 bases, with 14 bases separating them. Written as DNA, the CDR3 is TGTGCCAGCAGCGAGGGGGGGGGAAGAGAAAAACTGTTTTTT. It yields the protein CASSEGGGREKLFF.

The V gene is TRBV5-4, the J gene TRBJ1-2; TRBD1 is a possible D gene (5 bases). The V and J ends lost 1 base and 4 bases respectively, with 14 bases between them. CDR1 and CDR2 (germline): SGHNT, YYREEE (reference sequence). The CDR3 is 15 amino acids. The CDR3, as DNA: TGTGCCAGCAGCTTGTCTGGGGGGAACGCCTATGGCTACACCTTC. This translates into CASSLSGGNAYGYTF.

V is TRBV4-1 and J is TRBJ2-7, with 7 bases that match TRBD1. J was trimmed by 4 bases and V by 1 base; bases with no gene match: 7. CDR3 length equals 15 residues. Germline V gene lookup returns CDR1 MGHRA and CDR2 YSYEKL. The CDR3 DNA reads as TGCGCCAGCAGCCAAGCTAGGGGGCTCAGATACGAGCAGTACTTC. Its protein product is CASSQARGLRYEQYF.

This clone came up a few times. CDR3 DNA: TGTGCCAGCAGCTGGGACAGCGCGCAGTATGGCTACACCTTC. It translates to CASSWDSAQYGYTF. The chain links TRBV5-4 to TRBJ1-2; 7 nucleotides line up with TRBD1. CDR3 length equals 14 residues. V shed 3 bases, J shed 5 bases, and the junction held 7 bases outside the gene matches. CDR1 is SGHNT, CDR2 YYREEE, per germline (reference sequence).

This clone was seen a handful of times. V is TRBV5-4 and J is TRBJ1-1, with D perhaps TRBD1 (6 bases). Germline CDR1 SGHNT, CDR2 YYREEE (reference sequence). Between the trimmed V and J ends, which lost 1 base and 4 bases, there was a span of 11 bases. CDR3 length: 14 residues. The CDR3 sequence is CASSLRGKLTEAFF. The CDR3 coding sequence is TGTGCCAGCAGCTTGAGGGGGAAACTCACTGAAGCTTTCTTT.

This clone was seen more than once but under ten times. This chain uses TRBV28 with TRBJ2-7; D is ambiguous. Germline-derived CDR1 and CDR2 are MDHEN and SYDVKM. The V and J ends lost 4 bases and 4 bases respectively, with 5 bases between them. The CDR3 length is 11 residues. Written as DNA, the CDR3 is TGTGCCAGCAGTTCGCGATACGAGCAGTACTTC. This gives the protein CASSSRYEQYF. Filled out from reference TRBV28 and TRBJ2-7, the complete variable domain reads DVKVTQSSRYLVKRTGEKVFLECVQDMDHENMFWYRQDPGLGLRLIYFSYDVKMKEKGDIPEGYSVSREKKERFSLILESASTNQTSMYLCASSSRYEQYFGPGTRLTVT.

The chain is built from TRBV19 and TRBJ1-2; possibly TRBD1 for D (6 bases). The ends were cut back, 3 bases at V and 1 base at J, with 9 bases in the middle. Germline values: CDR1 LNHDA, CDR2 SQIVND (reference sequence). CDR3 size: 14 residues. The CDR3 region has the DNA TGTGCCAGTAGTATGGGCAGGGGTAACTATGGCTACACCTTC. Translated: CASSMGRGNYGYTF.

The V gene is TRBV4-1, the J gene TRBJ2-1, with D perhaps TRBD2 (6 bases). CDR1 MGHRA and CDR2 YSYEKL come from the germline V gene. CDR3 length: 17 amino acids. V was cut by 3 bases and J by 2 bases, with 17 bases left in between. The DNA of the CDR3 is TGCGCCAGCAGCCATCCCGGGAGAGCGGACACCTACAATGAGCAGTTCTTC. It specifies CASSHPGRADTYNEQFF.